This T cell receptor beta chain was identified during a study of T-cell memory formation after mild COVID-19. As for the study in general: There were largely donor-specific TCR clusters.

To note about this clonotype: Its matching antigen is unknown.

Libraries for TCRalpha and TCRbeta carried sample barcodes and unique molecular identifiers via 5'RACE. TCRdb recomputed calls from the 5' RACE reads with MiXCR, one row per CDR3 protein. The table includes fewer than 550,000 distinct CDR3 sequences, 20% detected once. The germline gives CDR1 SQVTM, CDR2 ANQGSEA. This CDR3 has 13 amino acids. V lost 2 bases to trimming and J lost 1 base, with 8 bases between them. General study findings and limits: Pre-infection memory carried some responding clones, suggesting that cross-reactive memory joined. CD4+ contracting clones lay mainly in CM and EM, CD8+ ones in EMRA.

The sequenced sample was PBMCs or a T cell subset sorted from them (not recorded which). This TCR came from an adult woman who had mild COVID-19 (a few samples of this study predate the infection). Cell type and time point are not known. The chain carries TRBV29-1 and TRBJ1-1, with D possibly matching TRBD1 (5 bases). The CDR3, as DNA: TGCAGCGTTGAAAATGGGGCGAACACTGAAGCTTTCTTT. Its protein product is CSVENGANTEAFF.